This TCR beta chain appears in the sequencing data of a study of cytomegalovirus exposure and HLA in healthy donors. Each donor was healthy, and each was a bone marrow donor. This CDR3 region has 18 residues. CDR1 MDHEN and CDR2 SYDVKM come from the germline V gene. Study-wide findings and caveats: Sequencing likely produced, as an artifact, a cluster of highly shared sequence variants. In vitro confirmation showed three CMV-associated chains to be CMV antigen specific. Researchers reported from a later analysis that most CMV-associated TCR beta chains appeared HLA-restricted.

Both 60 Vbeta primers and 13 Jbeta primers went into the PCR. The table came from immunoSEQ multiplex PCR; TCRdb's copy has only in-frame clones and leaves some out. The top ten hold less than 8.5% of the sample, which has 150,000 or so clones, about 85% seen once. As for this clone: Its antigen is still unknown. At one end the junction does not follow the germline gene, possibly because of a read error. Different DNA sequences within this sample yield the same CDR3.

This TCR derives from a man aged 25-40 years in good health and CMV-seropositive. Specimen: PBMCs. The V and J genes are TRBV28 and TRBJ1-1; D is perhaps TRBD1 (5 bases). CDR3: CASRSGQGVLRPNTEAFF. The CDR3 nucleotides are TGTGCCAGCAGGTCAGGCCAGGGCGTATTACGGCCGAACACTGAGGCTTTCTTT.